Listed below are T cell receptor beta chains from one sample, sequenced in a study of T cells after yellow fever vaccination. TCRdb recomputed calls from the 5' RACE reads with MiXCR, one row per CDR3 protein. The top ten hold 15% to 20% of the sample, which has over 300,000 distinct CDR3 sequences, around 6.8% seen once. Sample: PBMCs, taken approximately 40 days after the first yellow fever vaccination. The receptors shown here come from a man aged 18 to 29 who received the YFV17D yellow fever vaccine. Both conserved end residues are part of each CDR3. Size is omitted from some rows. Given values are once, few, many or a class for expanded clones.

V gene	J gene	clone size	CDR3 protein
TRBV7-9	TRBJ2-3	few	CASSLSSGGTDTQYF
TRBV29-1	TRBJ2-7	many	CSVEDGEGAAYEQYF
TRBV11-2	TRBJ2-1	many	CASSLGWTGINEQFF
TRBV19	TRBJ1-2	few	CASSIRPSDQHGYTF
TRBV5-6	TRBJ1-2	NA	CASSLGTGVSGYTF
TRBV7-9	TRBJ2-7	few	CASQSPGSRGEQYF
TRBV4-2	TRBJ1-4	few	CASSQAAATNEKLFF
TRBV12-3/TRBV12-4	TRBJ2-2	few	CASNPLTLKAGELFF
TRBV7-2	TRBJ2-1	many	CASSPSRPHNEQFF
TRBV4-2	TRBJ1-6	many	CASSQGTGDSPLHF
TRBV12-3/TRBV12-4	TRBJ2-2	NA	CASSLLASGELFF
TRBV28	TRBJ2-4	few	CASSWGPEISAKNIQYF
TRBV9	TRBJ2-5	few	CASSQRTGPETQYF
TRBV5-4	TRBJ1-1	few	CASSLFENREKGTEAFF
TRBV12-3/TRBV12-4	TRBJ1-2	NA	CASSPLAGGAWGYGYTF
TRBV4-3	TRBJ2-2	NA	CASSHRSAGGTGELFF
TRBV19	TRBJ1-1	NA	CASSIDGDDRNTEAFF
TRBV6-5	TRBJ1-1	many	CASQIYRGLNTEAFF
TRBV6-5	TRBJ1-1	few	CASSLKPGQGTEAFF
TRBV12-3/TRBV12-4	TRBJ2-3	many	CASCRGTDTQYF
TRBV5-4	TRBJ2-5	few	CASSGPQETQYF
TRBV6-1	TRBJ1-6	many	CASSQQENSPLHF
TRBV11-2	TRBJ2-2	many	CASSAKLGAGELFF
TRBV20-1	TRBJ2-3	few	CSAREGVGNTDTQYF
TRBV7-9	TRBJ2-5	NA	CASSLGQVYHSLETQYF
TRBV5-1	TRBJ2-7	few	CASSPDRTHEQYF
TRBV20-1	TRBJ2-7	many	CSARTGTMGYEQYF
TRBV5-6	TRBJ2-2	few	CAYGRGSTGELFF
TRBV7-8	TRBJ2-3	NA	CASSRLGGGGTDTQYF
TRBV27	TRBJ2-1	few	CASSIRGASSYNEQFF
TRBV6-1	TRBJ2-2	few	CASSQSSLNTGELFF
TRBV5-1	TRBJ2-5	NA	CASSEGAGLETQYF
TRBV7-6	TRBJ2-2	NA	CASSSGTGIDTGELFF
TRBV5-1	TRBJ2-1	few	CASSLAGSGGRLDEQFF
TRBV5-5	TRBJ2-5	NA	CASSLVGQVMAETQYF
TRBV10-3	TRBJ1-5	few	CAIQIEVNQPQHF
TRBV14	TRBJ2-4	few	CASSLSGENIQYF
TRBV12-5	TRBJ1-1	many	CASGLRTNTEAFF
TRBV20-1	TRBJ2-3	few	CSASGTPDRGHPDTQYF
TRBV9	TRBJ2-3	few	CAVAPGSADTQYF
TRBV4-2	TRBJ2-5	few	CASSQGRTSGAETQYF
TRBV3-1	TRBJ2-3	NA	CASSPLAVTSTDKQYF
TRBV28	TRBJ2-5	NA	CASSFVKGAGLGETQYF
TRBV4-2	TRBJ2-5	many	CASSPGTSGARETQYF
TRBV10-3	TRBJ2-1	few	CAIRVAGSLGEQFF
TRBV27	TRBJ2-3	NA	CASSLIFGLVSTDTQYF
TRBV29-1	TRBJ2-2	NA	CSVAEVGDTGELIF
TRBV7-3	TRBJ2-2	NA	CASSLIRSGGINTGELFF
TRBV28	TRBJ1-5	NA	CASSLPGHSNQPQHF
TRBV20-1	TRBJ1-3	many	CSAQRRSSGNTIYF
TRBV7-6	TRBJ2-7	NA	CASSFTPDSAYEQYF
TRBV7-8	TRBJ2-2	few	CASSLAIGELFF
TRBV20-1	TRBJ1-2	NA	CSALDRDYGYTF
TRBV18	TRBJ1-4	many	CASFTQNNEKLFF
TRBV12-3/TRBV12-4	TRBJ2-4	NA	CASSPQGIRIQYF
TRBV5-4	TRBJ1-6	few	CASSSGLQNSPLHF
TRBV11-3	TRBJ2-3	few	CASSLVAGTSGAPDTQYF
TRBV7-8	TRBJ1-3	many	CASSLVGASGNTIYF
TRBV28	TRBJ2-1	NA	CASSTPTSGDREQFF
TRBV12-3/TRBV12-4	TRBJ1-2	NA	CASSSTPGTGSRGYTF